The sequence of this TCR beta chain was determined in a study of T cells expressing NK-cell markers. Overall study context: It was from sorted CD3+CD56+NKG2C+, CD3+CD56+NKG2C- and CD3+CD56-NKG2C+ T cells that TCR beta repertoires came. Study-level findings and limits: Dominant NKG2C+ clonotypes accounted for roughly 1.0-7.0% of CD8+ T cells in six donors.

This CDR3 has 14 residues. A word on this clonotype: Antigen specificity is unknown.

TCRdb reprocessed the 5' RACE reads, with one entry per CDR3 protein and no DNA. The sample has hundreds of thousands of distinct CDR3 sequences. The source material was blood T cells: a sorted CD56 or NKG2C T cell subset, CD4+ or CD8+ T cells, or bulk PBMC T cells (not recorded which). This chain connects TRBV12-3 or TRBV12-4 to TRBJ2-3. This receptor was obtained from a woman aged 18-69 years in good health. CDR3 protein: CASSFLGVADTQYF.